The 23 T cell receptor beta chains in this list originate from one sample, sequenced in a study of control samples from healthy donors and cancer patients. Assay used: immunoSEQ multiplex PCR; TCRdb lists only in-frame clones, some missing. The sample holds over 65,000 clones, approximately 91% seen once. Material: PBMCs. The receptors were sampled from a woman aged 45-59 years with colorectal cancer.

This chain joins TRBV5-6 and TRBJ2-7; D is undetermined. The DNA end lines up better with TRBJ2-5; the J call may be wrong. The CDR3 covers 13 residues. In germline, CDR1 is SGHDT, CDR2 YYEEEE. CDR3 region: CASSLYHQETQYF. The CDR3 bases are TGTGCCAGCAGCTTGTACCACCAAGAGACCCAGTACTTC.

CDR3 residues: CASSQERGRANSGNTIYF. The CDR3 nucleotides are TGTGCCAGCAGCCAAGAGAGGGGCAGGGCCAACTCTGGAAACACCATATATTTT. This sequence joins TRBV3-1 (or the pseudogene TRBV3-2) and TRBJ1-3, with D tentatively TRBD1 (5 bases). CDR1 and CDR2 (germline): LGHDT, YNNKEL (reference sequence). The CDR3 covers 18 residues. V was pared by 0 bases and J by 0 bases, with 15 bases between.

This chain uses TRBV18 with TRBJ1-3; D not resolved. The CDR3 is 17 residues long. Germline CDR1 reads KGHSH; CDR2 reads LQKENI. V was shortened by 3 bases and J by 2 bases, with 17 bases between the two germline ends. The DNA of the CDR3 is TGTGCCAGCTCACCCTCGGAGGGTTCGGTTGCTGGAAACACCATATATTTT. It encodes CASSPSEGSVAGNTIYF.

The CDR3 bases are TGTGCCAGCAGCGTAGAGGCCGGCAATGAGCAGTTCTTC. Encoded protein: CASSVEAGNEQFF. The genes are TRBV9 and TRBJ2-1, with D uncertain. The CDR3 has 13 amino acids. Trimming removed 0 bases from V and 6 bases from J, with 7 bases in between. Germline CDR1 reads SGDLS; CDR2 reads YYNGEE.

The genes are TRBV5-1 and TRBJ1-2; D might be TRBD1 (5 bases). The ends were cut back, 3 bases at V and 10 bases at J, with 16 bases in the middle. The CDR3 has 13 residues. Germline V gives CDR1 SGHRS, CDR2 YFSETQ. CDR3 sequence (DNA): TGCGCCAGCAGCTCTGAGGGGTCTACCGACTACACCTTC. Translation gives CASSSEGSTDYTF.

This clone came up once. The rearrangement joins TRBV7-8 to TRBJ2-3, with a tentative D call TRBD2 (5 bases). Trimming shortened V by 1 base and J by 5 bases, and 10 bases separated the two germline ends. CDR3 size: 14 residues. CDR1 and CDR2 (germline): SGHVS, FQNEAQ. Here the CDR3 reads CASSLVPGGDTQYF. The CDR3 DNA reads TGTGCCAGCAGCTTAGTGCCCGGAGGAGATACGCAGTATTTT.

The chain recombines TRBV20-1 with TRBJ2-1; no firm D call. The V gene lost 1 base and the J gene lost 5 bases, with 3 bases spanning the gap. The V gene's germline CDR1 is DFQATT and CDR2 SNEGSKA (reference sequence). There are 11 residues in the CDR3. The CDR3 is CSARADNEQFF. In DNA form, the CDR3 reads TGCAGTGCTAGAGCAGACAATGAGCAGTTCTTC.

This clone was observed a single time. V and J are TRBV11-1 and TRBJ1-6; D remains unclear. Per germline, CDR1 SGHAT and CDR2 FQDESV (reference sequence). This CDR3 is 13 amino acids long. Deletions cut 1 base from V and 8 bases from J, with 6 bases between. Written as DNA, the CDR3 is TGTGCCAGCAGCTTAGAAGGGTATTCACCCCTCCACTTT. Its translation is CASSLEGYSPLHF.

The V gene is TRBV5-4, the J gene TRBJ2-2; D is uncertain. The ends were cut back, 4 bases at V and 2 bases at J, with 6 bases in the middle. Germline V CDR1 and CDR2: SGHNT, YYREEE (reference sequence). The CDR3 is 13 amino acids. The CDR3 spells CASSRDNTGELFF. CDR3 in DNA: TGTGCCAGCAGCCGAGATAACACCGGGGAGCTGTTTTTT.

The CDR3 DNA reads TGTGCCAGCAGATTAGGACAGGGGGGAAACTATGGCTACACCTTC. Amino acids: CASRLGQGGNYGYTF. This chain links TRBV6-1 with TRBJ1-2, with 10 nucleotides matching TRBD1. The J segment lost 2 bases and the V segment lost 6 bases, leaving 6 bases of the junction unmatched. The CDR3 has 15 amino acids. Germline V gene sequence: CDR1 MNHNS, CDR2 SASEGT.

This clone appeared once. V and J are TRBV6-5 and TRBJ1-4; D ambiguous. The CDR3 is 15 amino acids. Per the germline V gene, CDR1 is MNHEY and CDR2 is SVGAGI. Deletions cut 6 bases from V and 9 bases from J, with 20 bases between. CDR3 bases: TGTGCCAGCAGCGGAGAAGGTGGGCAGGCTCAAAAACTGTTTTTT. As protein: CASSGEGGQAQKLFF.

This clone was found once. The V and J genes are TRBV7-2 and TRBJ2-5; 7 bases agree with TRBD2. The length of the CDR3 is 16 residues. CDR1 and CDR2 from the germline V gene are SGHTA and FQGNSA. Trimming cost V 5 bases and J 3 bases; bases outside gene matches: 12. The DNA of the CDR3 is TGTGCCAGCAGCCCTCAGTGGTGGCTAGCGGAAGAGACCCAGTACTTC. Translated: CASSPQWWLAEETQYF.

V is TRBV4-1 and J is TRBJ2-7, with TRBD1 as a possible D gene (5 bases). The germline V gene encodes CDR1 MGHRA and CDR2 YSYEKL. This CDR3 is 14 amino acids long. Trimming shortened V by 0 bases and J by 2 bases, and 8 bases separated the two germline ends. The chain's CDR3 is CASSQDVRAYEQYV. Written as DNA, the CDR3 is TGCGCCAGCAGCCAAGATGTCAGGGCCTACGAGCAGTACGTC.

This clone occurred once. This chain uses TRBV5-1 with TRBJ2-3, with D tentatively TRBD2 (5 bases). The ends were cut back, 1 base at V and 2 bases at J, with 8 bases in the middle. CDR3 size: 14 residues. Germline V gene lookup returns CDR1 SGHRS and CDR2 YFSETQ. CDR3 loop: CASSLPGITDTQYF. CDR3 in DNA: TGCGCCAGCAGCTTGCCGGGGATCACAGATACGCAGTATTTT.

The chain employs TRBV4-1 and TRBJ1-5; TRBD1 aligns across 8 bases. This CDR3 has 16 residues. V lost 4 bases and J lost 6; bases outside the gene matches: 11. Germline V gene lookup returns CDR1 MGHRA and CDR2 YSYEKL. This CDR3 is CASSRVGQGGGQPQHF. CDR3 in DNA: TGCGCCAGCAGCCGGGTCGGACAGGGAGGGGGTCAGCCCCAGCATTTT.

This rearrangement joins TRBV2 to TRBJ1-1, with D tentatively TRBD1 (5 bases). The length of the CDR3 is 13 residues. V was trimmed by 4 bases and J by 1 base, leaving 7 bases between them. Germline CDR1 is SNHLY and CDR2 is FYNNEI. This CDR3 reads CASSVDTNTEAFF. The CDR3 nucleotides are TGTGCCAGCAGTGTGGACACGAACACTGAAGCTTTCTTT.

V is TRBV6-6 and J is TRBJ1-1; no firm D call. Germline V gene lookup returns CDR1 MNHNY and CDR2 SVGAGI (reference sequence). The V end was cut by 0 bases, the J end by 0 bases, with 11 bases between. The CDR3 has 16 residues. The CDR3 sequence: CASSYSGSRVNTEAFF. The CDR3 bases are TGTGCCAGCAGTTACTCGGGCAGCCGAGTGAACACTGAAGCTTTCTTT.

V usage is TRBV7-9 and J usage is TRBJ2-2; D is ambiguous. CDR1 is SEHNR and CDR2 is FQNEAQ in the germline V gene (reference sequence). This CDR3 has 14 residues. The V end lost 4 bases, the J end lost 3 bases, and 9 bases lay between the germline ends. For the CDR3, the DNA is TGTGCCAGCAGCTGGCGAGATTACACCGGGGAGCTGTTTTTT. This sequence encodes CASSWRDYTGELFF.

Points on this clone: Other DNA sequences within the sample encode an identical CDR3. V and J are TRBV5-1 and TRBJ1-1; D gene ambiguous. V was pared by 4 bases and J by 7 bases, with 14 bases between. The CDR3 covers 13 residues. The V gene's germline CDR1 is SGHRS and CDR2 YFSETQ. CDR3 DNA sequence: TGCGCCAGCAGCCAGGAGGACGGACGTGAAGCTTTCTTT. This sequence encodes CASSQEDGREAFF.

Only one count was recorded for this clone. The gene calls are TRBV6-2 or TRBV6-3 and TRBJ1-6, with D unresolved. Between the trimmed V and J ends, which lost 3 bases and 8 bases, there was a span of 8 bases. CDR1 is MNHEY, CDR2 SVGEGT, per germline. The CDR3 consists of 13 residues. The CDR3 DNA sequence: TGTGCCAGCAGTTATAACGGAGATTCACCCCTCCACTTT. It specifies CASSYNGDSPLHF.

This chain uses TRBV19 with TRBJ2-5, with 8 positions matching TRBD2. Germline V gene data show CDR1 as LNHDA and CDR2 as SQIVND (reference sequence). Losses at the gene ends were 0 bases for V and 5 bases for J; bases not matched to a gene: 11. The CDR3 extends over 17 amino acids. CDR3: CASSIDRGAGARETQYF. CDR3 nucleotides: TGTGCCAGTAGTATAGATCGAGGAGCGGGGGCGAGGGAGACCCAGTACTTC.

The sample holds one count of this clone. The J gene is TRBJ1-1, the V gene TRBV12-5, with D unclear. CDR3 length equals 12 residues. Germline lookup yields CDR1 LGHNT and CDR2 FRNRAP. V was clipped by 0 bases and J by 10 bases, with 9 bases between them. CDR3: CASGLVRLGAFF. DNA of the CDR3: TGTGCTAGTGGTTTGGTACGGCTAGGAGCTTTCTTT. The full variable domain, its missing parts supplied by reference TRBV12-5 and TRBJ1-1, is DARVTQTPRHKVTEMGQEVTMRCQPILGHNTVFWYRQTMMQGLELLAYFRNRAPLDDSGMPKDRFSAEMPDATLATLKIQPSEPRDSAVYFCASGLVRLGAFFGQGTRLTVV.

CDR3 nucleotide sequence: TGTGCCAGCAGCTCCTGGCCCGGGGAGCTGTTTTTT. Protein: CASSSWPGELFF. The V gene is TRBV7-2, the J gene TRBJ2-2; no clear D gene. V shed 4 bases and J shed 6 bases, with 6 bases lying between them. From germline, CDR1 is SGHTA and CDR2 FQGNSA. The CDR3 has 12 amino acids.